Listed below are T cell receptor beta chains from one sample, sequenced in a study of blood T cell repertoires in COVID-19. Generated by immunoSEQ multiplex PCR, the TCRdb table keeps only in-frame clones and is missing some. The sample records about 100,000 clones, roughly 88% being singletons. Sample: peripheral blood. The source of these receptors is a human donor in a cohort sampled during active COVID-19. The CDR3 runs from the conserved cysteine through the conserved F or W. The order of the fields is V gene, D gene, clone size, J gene, CDR3 length, CDR3 DNA, CDR3 protein. D genes are given only for firm matches. Only some rows state a clone size, as once, few, many or a class for expanded clones.

V: TRBV3-1/TRBV3-2; D: TRBD2; size: NA; J: TRBJ2-1; length: 15; DNA: TGTGCCAGCAGTCCAGCGGGAGGGCCCAACAATGAGCAGTTCTTC; CDR3: CASSPAGGPNNEQFF
V: TRBV19; D: TRBD1; size: NA; J: TRBJ2-2; length: 15; DNA: TGTGCCAGTAGCTGGACAGGGCCCTTTGCCGGGGAGCTGTTTTTT; CDR3: CASSWTGPFAGELFF
V: TRBV7-9; D: NA; size: NA; J: TRBJ2-3; length: 17; DNA: TGTGCCAGCAGCTTAGGTAACCAGTGGGGGCTCACAGATACGCAGTATTTT; CDR3: CASSLGNQWGLTDTQYF
V: TRBV5-1; D: NA; size: NA; J: TRBJ2-3; length: 13; DNA: TGCGCCAGCAGCATAGACTACACAGATACGCAGTATTTT; CDR3: CASSIDYTDTQYF
V: TRBV2; D: NA; size: NA; J: TRBJ1-5; length: 15; DNA: TGTGCCAGCAGTGAAGTGGGCCGGAGCAATCAGCCCCAGCATTTT; CDR3: CASSEVGRSNQPQHF
V: TRBV5-1; D: TRBD2; size: NA; J: TRBJ2-3; length: 16; DNA: TGCGCCAGCAAGCAGGGGTCTAGCGGGGCTGGAGATACGCAGTATTTT; CDR3: CASKQGSSGAGDTQYF
V: TRBV27; D: TRBD1; size: once; J: TRBJ1-1; length: 14; DNA: TGTGCCAGCAGTTTGAGACAGGGGCTCACTGAAGCTTTCTTT; CDR3: CASSLRQGLTEAFF
V: TRBV6-6; D: NA; size: NA; J: TRBJ1-1; length: 14; DNA: TGTGCCAGCACTACCACGACAGTGAACACTGAAGCTTTCTTT; CDR3: CASTTTTVNTEAFF
V: TRBV27; D: NA; size: NA; J: TRBJ1-1; length: 13; DNA: TGTGCCAGCAGCTATACGTCGGACACTGAAGCTTTCTTT; CDR3: CASSYTSDTEAFF
V: TRBV6-5; D: TRBD1; size: NA; J: TRBJ1-5; length: 14; DNA: TGTGCCAGCAGTCCCGGACAGGGCCTTCAGCCCCAGCATTTT; CDR3: CASSPGQGLQPQHF
V: TRBV9; D: TRBD2; size: few; J: TRBJ2-1; length: 17; DNA: TGTGCCAGCAGCCCACGGACTAGCCGAAGACTCTACAATGAGCAGTTCTTC; CDR3: CASSPRTSRRLYNEQFF
V: TRBV19; D: TRBD1; size: NA; J: TRBJ2-3; length: 15; DNA: TGTGCCAGTAGTTTTCGGACAGGGGGGGCAGATACGCAGTATTTT; CDR3: CASSFRTGGADTQYF
V: TRBV9; D: TRBD1; size: NA; J: TRBJ1-2; length: 13; DNA: TGTGCCAGCAGCGTAGGGACAGGGGATGGCTACACCTTC; CDR3: CASSVGTGDGYTF
V: TRBV6-1; D: NA; size: NA; J: TRBJ2-5; length: 14; DNA: TGTGCCAGCAGTGACGCGGTCGCACGGGAGACCCAGTACTTC; CDR3: CASSDAVARETQYF
V: TRBV9; D: NA; size: NA; J: TRBJ1-1; length: 13; DNA: TGTGCCAGCAGCGTAGTAACAGGCACTGAAGCTTTCTTT; CDR3: CASSVVTGTEAFF
V: TRBV3-1/TRBV3-2; D: TRBD1; size: once; J: TRBJ2-6; length: 17; DNA: TGTGCCAGCAGCCACCGACAGGGCACGTCTGGGGCCAACGTCCTGACTTTC; CDR3: CASSHRQGTSGANVLTF
V: TRBV5-5; D: NA; size: once; J: TRBJ2-1; length: 14; DNA: TGTGCCAGCAGCTTGGCCGGGAATAACAATGAGCAGTTCTTC; CDR3: CASSLAGNNNEQFF
V: TRBV6-5; D: NA; size: NA; J: TRBJ2-7; length: 12; DNA: TGTGCCAGCAGTTACTCGAGGGAAAAGCAGTACTTC; CDR3: CASSYSREKQYF
V: TRBV27; D: TRBD1; size: NA; J: TRBJ1-1; length: 15; DNA: TGTGCCAGCACCCGTGGACAGGGGGCGGCCAGTGAAGCTTTCTTT; CDR3: CASTRGQGAASEAFF
V: TRBV3-1/TRBV3-2; D: NA; size: NA; J: TRBJ2-1; length: 14; DNA: TGTGCCAGCAGCCAAGCTACCTACTACAATGAGCAGTTCTTC; CDR3: CASSQATYYNEQFF
V: TRBV18; D: NA; size: NA; J: TRBJ2-3; length: 15; DNA: TGTGCCAGCTCACCAGGGGGCAGGAGCACAGATACGCAGTATTTT; CDR3: CASSPGGRSTDTQYF
V: TRBV9; D: TRBD2; size: NA; J: TRBJ2-1; length: 15; DNA: TGTGCCAGCAGCGTCTTGACTAGCGGGGGCAATGAGCAGTTCTTC; CDR3: CASSVLTSGGNEQFF
V: TRBV28; D: NA; size: once; J: TRBJ2-1; length: 14; DNA: TGTGCCAGCAGCCTTGAGGCGGCGGGCAATGAGCAGTTCTTC; CDR3: CASSLEAAGNEQFF
V: TRBV11-3; D: NA; size: NA; J: TRBJ2-1; length: 15; DNA: TGTGCCAGCAGCTTAACGGGGATCGGGGTGAATGAGCAGTTCTTC; CDR3: CASSLTGIGVNEQFF
V: TRBV7-7; D: NA; size: NA; J: TRBJ1-4; length: 17; DNA: TGTGCTAGCAACCAACCCCAACGACAGGCCCTTAATGAAAAACTGTTTTTT; CDR3: CASNQPQRQALNEKLFF
V: TRBV14; D: TRBD1; size: NA; J: TRBJ2-1; length: 17; DNA: TGTGCCAGCAGCCAAGATCTGGCTGCGGGACAGGGGGATGAGCAGTTCTTC; CDR3: CASSQDLAAGQGDEQFF
V: TRBV6-6; D: NA; size: NA; J: TRBJ1-1; length: 12; DNA: TGTGCCAGCAGTTACCAGTCCACTGAAGCTTTCTTT; CDR3: CASSYQSTEAFF
V: TRBV24-1; D: TRBD2; size: few; J: TRBJ2-2; length: 18; DNA: TGTGCCACCAGTGCTTTAACTAGCGGGAGTGGGGACACCGGGGAGCTGTTTTTT; CDR3: CATSALTSGSGDTGELFF
V: TRBV7-2; D: NA; size: NA; J: TRBJ1-2; length: 14; DNA: TGTGCCAGCAGCTTAGCCGACGGAAGGGGTGGCTACACCTTC; CDR3: CASSLADGRGGYTF
V: TRBV5-1; D: TRBD1; size: NA; J: TRBJ1-1; length: 16; DNA: TGCGCCAGCAGCGCCCAGGGGGTGGCCCTGAACACTGAAGCTTTCTTT; CDR3: CASSAQGVALNTEAFF
V: TRBV7-9; D: TRBD2; size: NA; J: TRBJ2-2; length: 15; DNA: TGTGCCAGCAGCTTAGTTAGCGGGAGTATCGGGGAGCTGTTTTTT; CDR3: CASSLVSGSIGELFF
V: TRBV10-1; D: NA; size: NA; J: TRBJ2-7; length: 13; DNA: TGCGCCAGCAGTGACGGACTTTCATACGAGCAGTACTTC; CDR3: CASSDGLSYEQYF
V: TRBV4-1; D: NA; size: once; J: TRBJ2-7; length: 14; DNA: TGCGCCAGCAGCCAAGATTGGGACTCCACCGAGCAGTACTTC; CDR3: CASSQDWDSTEQYF
V: TRBV3-1/TRBV3-2; D: NA; size: NA; J: TRBJ1-1; length: 14; DNA: TGTGCCAGCAGCCAGGGAGGGGGAAACACTGAAGCTTTCTTT; CDR3: CASSQGGGNTEAFF
V: TRBV2; D: TRBD1; size: NA; J: TRBJ1-1; length: 15; DNA: TGTGCCAGCCAGGGACAGGGAGATCGGAACACTGAAGCTTTCTTT; CDR3: CASQGQGDRNTEAFF
V: TRBV29-1; D: NA; size: NA; J: TRBJ2-7; length: 12; DNA: TGCAGCGTTGATGGGTCGGGGTACGAGCAGTACTTC; CDR3: CSVDGSGYEQYF
V: TRBV19; D: NA; size: NA; J: TRBJ1-2; length: 14; DNA: TGTGCCAGTAGTCCAGCGGGTTACCCCTATGGCTACACCTTC; CDR3: CASSPAGYPYGYTF
V: TRBV19; D: NA; size: NA; J: TRBJ2-1; length: 15; DNA: TGTGCCAGTAGTATAGTGAAGGGGCAGAAAAATGAGCAGTTCTTC; CDR3: CASSIVKGQKNEQFF
V: TRBV7-6; D: NA; size: few; J: TRBJ1-6; length: 13; DNA: TGTGCCAGCAGCTCGGATATGACAGCACCCCTCCACTTT; CDR3: CASSSDMTAPLHF
V: TRBV3-1/TRBV3-2; D: TRBD2; size: NA; J: TRBJ2-1; length: 17; DNA: TGTGCCAGCAGCCTCAAGCAGCCTAGCGGGGGGAGGAATGAGCAGTTCTTC; CDR3: CASSLKQPSGGRNEQFF
V: TRBV2; D: TRBD1; size: NA; J: TRBJ1-2; length: 14; DNA: TGTGCCAGCAGACCGGGACAGGTTAACTATGGCTACACCTTC; CDR3: CASRPGQVNYGYTF
V: TRBV5-1; D: NA; size: once; J: TRBJ2-1; length: 11; DNA: TGCGCCAGCCGACTTTCGCATGAGCAGTTCTTC; CDR3: CASRLSHEQFF
V: TRBV10-3; D: NA; size: NA; J: TRBJ1-5; length: 14; DNA: TGTGCCATCAGTGACGGGGATAGCAATCAGCCCCAGCATTTT; CDR3: CAISDGDSNQPQHF
V: TRBV18; D: TRBD1; size: NA; J: TRBJ1-2; length: 13; DNA: TGTGCCAGCTCGGGGACAGGAGGCTATGGCTACACCTTC; CDR3: CASSGTGGYGYTF
V: TRBV25-1; D: TRBD1; size: NA; J: TRBJ1-1; length: 13; DNA: TGTGCCAGCAGTGGGACAGGGAGGACTGAAGCTTTCTTT; CDR3: CASSGTGRTEAFF
V: TRBV4-1; D: NA; size: few; J: TRBJ2-1; length: 17; DNA: TGCGCCAGCAGCCACCCAACTAGTAGCCCTCAATGGGATGAGCAGTTCTTC; CDR3: CASSHPTSSPQWDEQFF
V: TRBV5-5; D: NA; size: NA; J: TRBJ2-1; length: 14; DNA: TGTGCCAGCACTCAGTCCAGGGAACGGCCTGAGCAGTTCTTC; CDR3: CASTQSRERPEQFF
V: TRBV5-1; D: TRBD1; size: NA; J: TRBJ2-5; length: 16; DNA: TGCGCCAGCAGCTCCGGACAGGGGTTTCTCGGAGAGACCCAGTACTTC; CDR3: CASSSGQGFLGETQYF
V: TRBV15; D: NA; size: once; J: TRBJ2-7; length: 14; DNA: TGTGCCACCAGCAGAGCCGACAGGGAGGACGAGCAGTACTTC; CDR3: CATSRADREDEQYF
V: TRBV4-1; D: NA; size: NA; J: TRBJ2-1; length: 16; DNA: TGCGCCAGCAGCCAAGATGCGGGTATGGGATACAATGAGCAGTTCTTC; CDR3: CASSQDAGMGYNEQFF
V: TRBV19; D: NA; size: NA; J: TRBJ1-4; length: 15; DNA: TGTGCCAGTAGTCGACAGCTTCAGGGAGGTGAAAAACTGTTTTTT; CDR3: CASSRQLQGGEKLFF
V: TRBV27; D: TRBD1; size: NA; J: TRBJ1-2; length: 19; DNA: TGTGCCAGCAGTTTATATTCGGGATCCGGGACAGGGAGGGTCTATGGCTACACCTTC; CDR3: CASSLYSGSGTGRVYGYTF
V: TRBV27; D: TRBD2; size: NA; J: TRBJ2-7; length: 17; DNA: TGTGCCAGCAGTTTCAAACGAGCGGGGGGAGAGATGTACGAGCAGTACTTC; CDR3: CASSFKRAGGEMYEQYF
V: TRBV6-1; D: NA; size: NA; J: TRBJ2-7; length: 14; DNA: TGTGCCAGCAGTGAAGTTAGGGGACTGTCCGAGCAGTACTTC; CDR3: CASSEVRGLSEQYF
V: TRBV2; D: NA; size: NA; J: TRBJ2-6; length: 16; DNA: TGTGCCAGCAGTGAAGCCCGGTCCTCTGGGGCCAACGTCCTGACTTTC; CDR3: CASSEARSSGANVLTF
V: TRBV6-2/TRBV6-3; D: NA; size: NA; J: TRBJ1-5; length: 13; DNA: TGTGCCAGCAGTTGGACAGTCAATCAGCCCCAGCATTTT; CDR3: CASSWTVNQPQHF
V: TRBV16; D: TRBD1; size: few; J: TRBJ1-4; length: 13; DNA: TGTGCCAGCAGTCCCGGGGACAGGAGAAAACTGTTTTTT; CDR3: CASSPGDRRKLFF
V: TRBV4-1; D: NA; size: once; J: TRBJ1-4; length: 15; DNA: TGCGTCAGCAGCTCCTCAGGGAATCGGAATGAAAAACTGTTTTTT; CDR3: CVSSSSGNRNEKLFF
V: TRBV11-2; D: NA; size: NA; J: TRBJ2-7; length: 12; DNA: TGTGCCAGCAGCTCCGGGATCTACGAGCAGTACTTC; CDR3: CASSSGIYEQYF